Listed below are T cell receptor beta chains from one sample, sequenced in a study of prognosis after radiotherapy for stage I lung cancer. TCRdb re-called the multiplex PCR reads through MiXCR, storing one row per CDR3 protein. The sample lists around 30,000 distinct CDR3 sequences; approximately 35% were seen once. Sequenced material: PBMCs, taken before or after stereotactic body radiation therapy (not recorded which). The receptors come from a donor at least 50 years old with non-small cell lung cancer. Both conserved end residues are part of each CDR3. A D gene is named only where the DNA matches it firmly. Size values are once, few and many counts, or a class for expanded clones, and some rows have none.

size,D,V,J,CDR3,DNA
many,-,TRBV13,TRBJ2-1,CASSLESDRATTLNEQFF,TGTGCCAGCAGCTTAGAATCGGACAGAGCAACTACACTGAATGAGCAGTTCTTC
-,-,TRBV4-1,TRBJ2-2,CASSQDNSGKVTGELFF,TGTGCCAGCAGCCAAGATAATTCGGGTAAAGTCACCGGGGAGCTGTTTTTT
many,-,TRBV20-1,TRBJ2-7,CSAPQGGQASYEQYF,TGCAGTGCTCCGCAGGGCGGGCAAGCTTCCTACGAGCAGTACTTC
-,-,TRBV28,TRBJ1-2,CASSSLTVYGYTF,TGTGCCAGCAGTTCCTTGACAGTCTATGGCTACACCTTC
-,TRBD1,TRBV30,TRBJ2-2,CAWSVIWDRAGGELFF,TGTGCCTGGAGTGTGATCTGGGACAGGGCCGGCGGGGAGCTGTTTTTT
many,TRBD1,TRBV9,TRBJ1-3,CASSKQGSSGNTIYF,TGTGCCAGCAGCAAACAGGGGAGCTCTGGAAACACCATATATTTT
many,-,TRBV7-9,TRBJ1-2,CASSPDGRVNYGYTF,TGTGCCAGCAGCCCGGATGGACGGGTAAACTATGGCTACACCTTC
-,-,TRBV5-5,TRBJ2-7,CASSLTGSPYEQYF,TGTGCCAGCAGCTTAACTGGTTCCCCCTACGAGCAGTACTTC
many,-,TRBV20-1,TRBJ1-5,CSARGTDSNQPQHF,TGCAGTGCTAGGGGGACCGATAGCAATCAGCCCCAGCATTTT
many,TRBD1,TRBV6-1,TRBJ1-1,CASSRDSDTEAFF,TGTGCCAGCAGTCGGGACAGCGACACTGAAGCTTTCTTT
medium-sized,-,TRBV20-1,TRBJ1-2,CSARDQSGPYGYTF,TGCAGTGCTAGAGATCAGTCGGGTCCCTATGGCTACACCTTC
-,TRBD1,TRBV6-4,TRBJ1-6,CAISSDRGGNSPLHF,TGTGCCATCAGTTCGGACAGGGGGGGGAATTCACCCCTCCACTTT
many,-,TRBV5-1,TRBJ1-5,CASSWGGEQPQHF,TGCGCCAGCAGCTGGGGAGGGGAACAGCCCCAGCATTTT
-,TRBD1,TRBV20-1,TRBJ2-2,CSAKRTGTGDTVELFF,TGCAGTGCAAAAAGGACTGGGACAGGGGACACCGTGGAGCTGTTTTTT
-,TRBD1,TRBV6-2/TRBV6-3,TRBJ2-7,CASSEAGTGGYEQYF,TGTGCCAGCAGTGAAGCGGGGACAGGGGGCTACGAGCAGTACTTC
many,TRBD2,TRBV29-1,TRBJ2-3,CSVGQSGGTRDTQYF,TGCAGCGTTGGCCAGAGCGGGGGGACTCGGGATACGCAGTATTTT
-,-,TRBV6-1,TRBJ1-5,CASSVHRAHNQPQHF,TGTGCCAGCAGTGTACATAGAGCACACAATCAGCCCCAGCATTTT
many,-,TRBV3-1,TRBJ1-5,CASSQARGSLGPQHF,TGTGCCAGCAGCCAAGCCCGAGGGTCCCTAGGGCCCCAGCATTTT
many,-,TRBV20-1,TRBJ2-1,CSARLEGGIWNEQFF,TGCAGTGCTAGACTAGAAGGGGGTATATGGAATGAGCAGTTCTTC
many,-,TRBV5-1,TRBJ1-1,CASSPGQRGAEAFF,TGCGCCAGCAGCCCGGGACAACGGGGAGCTGAAGCTTTCTTT
many,-,TRBV24-1,TRBJ2-5,CATSDRDTPGETQYF,TGTGCCACCAGTGATCGGGACACCCCAGGAGAGACCCAGTACTTC
many,TRBD1,TRBV3-1,TRBJ2-3,CASSQEGQGANTQYF,TGTGCCAGCAGCCAAGAGGGACAGGGGGCAAATACGCAGTATTTT
-,-,TRBV6-1,TRBJ2-7,CASSNDRSLGYEQYF,TGTGCCAGCAGTAACGACAGGTCTCTTGGCTACGAGCAGTACTTC
many,-,TRBV20-1,TRBJ1-5,CSARGNNQPQHF,TGCAGTGCGAGGGGCAACAATCAGCCCCAGCATTTT
many,-,TRBV30,TRBJ1-1,CAWTGVGEAFF,TGTGCCTGGACAGGGGTCGGTGAAGCTTTCTTT
-,-,TRBV7-9,TRBJ1-1,CASSLQGGITEAFF,TGTGCCAGCAGCTTACAGGGAGGAATCACTGAAGCTTTCTTT
many,TRBD1,TRBV3-1,TRBJ1-2,CASSQGQGGGYTF,TGTGCCAGCAGCCAAGGACAGGGAGGAGGCTACACCTTC
many,TRBD2,TRBV9,TRBJ2-1,CASSVGGGGAYNEQFF,TGTGCCAGCAGCGTAGGAGGCGGGGGGGCCTACAATGAGCAGTTCTTC
many,-,TRBV5-1,TRBJ2-7,CASSLEAGKGYEQYF,TGCGCCAGCAGCTTGGAGGCTGGGAAAGGATACGAGCAGTACTTC
-,-,TRBV6-2/TRBV6-3,TRBJ1-3,CASRGTFSGSTIYF,TGTGCCAGCAGGGGCACATTCTCTGGAAGCACCATATATTTT
many,-,TRBV20-1,TRBJ2-7,CSGKEGGDEQYF,TGCAGCGGAAAGGAGGGGGGGGACGAGCAGTACTTC
many,TRBD2,TRBV19,TRBJ2-4,CASSLRTSGVQNIQYF,TGTGCCAGTAGTCTGAGGACTAGCGGGGTCCAAAACATTCAGTACTTC
many,-,TRBV24-1,TRBJ1-2,CATSAAGPQGYGYTF,TGTGCCACCAGTGCCGCGGGGCCCCAGGGCTATGGCTACACCTTC
many,-,TRBV12-3/TRBV12-4,TRBJ1-5,CASSPSRGEPQHF,TGTGCCAGCAGCCCCTCCCGTGGCGAGCCCCAGCATTTT
-,-,TRBV28,TRBJ2-5,CASSLLGVGETQYF,TGTGCCAGCAGTTTATTGGGGGTCGGGGAGACCCAGTACTTC
-,-,TRBV5-4,TRBJ1-2,CASSRDTSGYTF,TGTGCCAGCAGCCGGGACACGAGTGGCTACACCTTC
many,-,TRBV5-5,TRBJ1-2,CASTSPGGDYGYTF,TGTGCCAGCACCAGCCCGGGAGGGGACTATGGCTACACCTTC
many,-,TRBV10-3,TRBJ1-6,CAISQGSGALHF,TGTGCCATCAGCCAGGGTTCGGGGGCCCTCCACTTT
many,-,TRBV6-1,TRBJ2-7,CASIQSPGYEQYF,TGTGCCAGCATCCAAAGTCCGGGCTACGAGCAGTACTTC